This T cell receptor (beta chain) was found in a study of blood T cell repertoires in COVID-19. Per the authors' pipeline: Estimation of nucleated cell counts relied on the amplification of reference gene primers. Libraries were prepared by immunoSEQ multiplex PCR; TCRdb keeps only in-frame clonotypes and omits some of them. V and J calls and clone size are copied from that table; D and trimming were computed from the DNA. The sample carries a few hundred thousand clones, about 91% recorded once. The CDR3 runs 15 residues. CDR1 and CDR2 from the germline V gene are SGHTA and FQGNSA. V shed 4 bases and J 4 bases; nucleotides not matched to a gene: 4.

This chain uses TRBV7-2 with TRBJ2-1, with 10 bases that match TRBD2. This clonotype was sampled from a person aged 18 to 30 with COVID-19, enrolled during active disease. Sequencing input: peripheral blood. CDR3 loop: CASSSLAGRYNEQFF. The CDR3 coding sequence is TGTGCCAGCAGCTCACTAGCGGGACGATACAATGAGCAGTTCTTC.